The clone carrying this T cell receptor beta chain was found many times. These data originate in a study of T cells of healthy individuals. TCRdb re-derived calls from the 5' RACE reads in MiXCR, one entry per CDR3 protein. Found here are about 40,000 distinct CDR3 sequences, 3.5% to 5.5% of them singletons; the top ten hold approximately 8.5%. Germline CDR1 SGHDT, CDR2 YYEEEE. CDR3 size: 14 residues. V lost 0 bases, J lost 7 bases, and 8 bases lay in between. J is TRBJ1-6 and V is TRBV5-6; the D is unclear. The clonotype originates from a human donor in good health. The chain's CDR3 is CASSLETRNSPLHF. The CDR3 DNA follows: TGTGCCAGCAGCTTGGAGACAAGAAATTCACCCCTCCACTTT.